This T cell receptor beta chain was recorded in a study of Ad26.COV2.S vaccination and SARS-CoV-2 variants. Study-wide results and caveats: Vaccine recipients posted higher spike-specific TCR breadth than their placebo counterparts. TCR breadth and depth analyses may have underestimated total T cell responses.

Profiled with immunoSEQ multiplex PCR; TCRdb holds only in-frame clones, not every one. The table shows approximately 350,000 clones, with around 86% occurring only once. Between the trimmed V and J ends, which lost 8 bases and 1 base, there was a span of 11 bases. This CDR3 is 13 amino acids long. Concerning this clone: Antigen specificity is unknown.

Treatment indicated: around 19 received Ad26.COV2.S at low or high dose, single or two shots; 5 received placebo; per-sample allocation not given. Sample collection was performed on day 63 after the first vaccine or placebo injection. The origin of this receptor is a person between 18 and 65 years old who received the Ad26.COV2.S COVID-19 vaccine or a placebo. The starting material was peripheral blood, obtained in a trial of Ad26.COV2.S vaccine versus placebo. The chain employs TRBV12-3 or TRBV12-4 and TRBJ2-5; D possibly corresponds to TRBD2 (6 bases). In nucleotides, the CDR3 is TGTGCCAGCGGATCTAGCGCCCAAGAGACCCAGTACTTC. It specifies CASGSSAQETQYF.